The entry that follows covers one T cell receptor (beta chain) sequence. The sample originates from a study of cytomegalovirus exposure and HLA in healthy donors. Both 60 Vbeta primers and 13 Jbeta primers went into the PCR. Produced via immunoSEQ multiplex PCR; TCRdb's table is partial and in-frame only. The data contain about 52,000 clones, roughly three fifths of them singletons. Trimming removed 3 bases from V and 4 bases from J, with 6 bases in between. The length of the CDR3 is 12 residues. Germline V gives CDR1 SGHTA, CDR2 FQGTGA. Sequencing input: PBMCs. This TCR was sampled from a human donor in good health. This chain links TRBV7-3 with TRBJ2-5, with no clear D. CDR3 DNA: TGTGCCAGCAGCTTCCCACTAGAGACCCAGTACTTC. Translating gives CASSFPLETQYF.